The clone carrying this T cell receptor beta chain was detected only once. Its specificity is not known. The data originate from a study of Ad26.COV2.S vaccination and SARS-CoV-2 variants. Study summary: Doses of Ad26.COV2.S were injected into muscle once or twice, 56 days apart. Study-wide results and limits: Total T cell responses may have been underestimated by the TCR breadth and depth analyses. Ad26.COV2.S recipients had broader spike-specific TCRs (P = 0.0014).

Treatment: some 20 received Ad26.COV2.S at low or high dose, single or two shots; several received placebo; per-sample allocation not given. Vaccine and placebo recipients were sampled on day 63 after the first injection. Its platform was an Ad26 vector, and its expressed antigen was Wuhan-strain SARS-CoV-2 spike. Trimming removed 7 bases at V and 6 bases at J, with 17 bases between. CDR3 length: 14 amino acids. Germline V CDR1 and CDR2: KGHDR, SFDVKD. Assay used: immunoSEQ multiplex PCR; TCRdb lists only in-frame clones, some missing. The sample lists roughly 400,000 clones; about 90% were seen once.

The sequence was collected from a person between 18 and 60 years old who received the Ad26.COV2.S COVID-19 vaccine or a placebo. The chain has TRBV24-1 and TRBJ1-1; D is undetermined. The sample here was peripheral blood, taken in a trial of Ad26.COV2.S vaccine versus placebo. The CDR3 reads CATRSKVFMAEAFF. The CDR3 DNA is TGTGCCACCAGGTCGAAGGTGTTTATGGCTGAAGCTTTCTTT.